What follows are 5 T cell receptor beta chains derived from one specimen sequenced in a study of cytomegalovirus exposure and HLA in healthy donors. PCR was performed using 60 Vbeta and 13 Jbeta primers. Assay: immunoSEQ multiplex PCR; the TCRdb copy retains only in-frame clones and omits some. This table has about 140,000 clones, 78% appearing once. What was sequenced was PBMCs. Receptors were obtained from a male donor in good health and CMV-seronegative.

The chain recombines TRBV29-1 with TRBJ1-4; tentative D call: TRBD1 (6 bases). CDR3 size: 14 residues. Germline CDR1 reads SQVTM; CDR2 reads ANQGSEA. Trimming took 7 bases from V and 4 from J, leaving 16 bases between them. The CDR3 DNA follows: TGCAGCGCAGATCAACAGGGCAATAATGAAAAACTGTTTTTT. Protein product: CSADQQGNNEKLFF.

V is TRBV5-1 and J is TRBJ2-7; TRBD2 aligns across 9 bases. The germline CDR1 and CDR2 sequences are SGHRS and YFSETQ. The CDR3 length is 15 residues. Trimming removed 4 bases from V and 6 bases from J; junction bases left unmatched: 11. The CDR3, as DNA: TGCGCCAGCAGCCCGGGGGGGCGGGAGGGCCTCGAGCAGTACTTC. It encodes CASSPGGREGLEQYF.

This clone showed up just once. This chain connects TRBV7-3 to TRBJ1-3; tentatively, D is TRBD1 (5 bases). Trimming shortened V by 5 bases and J by 8 bases, and 13 bases separated the two germline ends. The CDR3 contains 13 residues. Germline V gene data show CDR1 as SGHTA and CDR2 as FQGTGA. CDR3 region: CASSPQGWDTIYF. The CDR3 DNA reads TGTGCCAGCAGCCCTCAGGGCTGGGACACCATATATTTT. The full variable domain, rest sourced from reference TRBV7-3 and TRBJ1-3, is GAGVSQTPSNKVTEKGKYVELRCDPISGHTALYWYRQSLGQGPEFLIYFQGTGAADDSGLPNDRFFAVRPEGSVSTLKIQRTERGDSAVYLCASSPQGWDTIYFGEGSWLTVV.

The chain is built from TRBV14 and TRBJ1-1; D remains unclear. V was trimmed by 0 bases and J by 0 bases, leaving 8 bases between them. Germline CDR1 and CDR2: SGHDN and FVKESK. This CDR3 region has 15 residues. The chain's CDR3 is CASSQEEALNTEAFF. In nucleotides, the CDR3 is TGTGCCAGCAGCCAAGAAGAAGCTCTGAACACTGAAGCTTTCTTT.

This rearrangement joins TRBV19 to TRBJ1-4; 8 bases fit TRBD1. The junction had 8 bases not matched to a gene; V was cut back by 6 bases and J by 8 bases. The CDR3 spans 14 residues. The V gene's germline CDR1 is LNHDA and CDR2 SQIVND (reference sequence). The CDR3 DNA is TGTGCCAGTAGGACGACAGGGGAGGAGGAAAAACTGTTTTTT. It yields the protein CASRTTGEEEKLFF.